This entry describes one TCR beta chain. Germline assignment: CDR1 SGDLS and CDR2 YYNGEE. The CDR3 length is 14 residues. J was trimmed by 2 bases and V by 4 bases; bases with no gene match: 5. These data are taken from a study of T cell changes during pregnancy in multiple sclerosis. Using immunoSEQ multiplex PCR, the repertoire was profiled, and TCRdb retains in-frame clones only, with some absent. The sample yields tens of thousands of clones, about 91% seen once. The genes are TRBV9 and TRBJ1-1; TRBD1 matches at 7 bases. Sample: peripheral blood, taken in the first trimester of pregnancy. The sequence was collected from a female donor in good health, enrolled as a control in a pregnancy study. CDR3 DNA sequence: TGTGCCAGCAGCCCCTGGGACAGAAACACTGAAGCTTTCTTT. This translates into CASSPWDRNTEAFF. Full variable domain (missing parts from reference TRBV9 and TRBJ1-1): DSGVTQTPKHLITATGQRVTLRCSPRSGDLSVYWYQQSLDQGLQFLIQYYNGEERAKGNILERFSAQQFPDLHSELNLSSLELGDSALYFCASSPWDRNTEAFFGQGTRLTVV.